One and the same sample provided the 15 T cell receptor beta chains below, sequenced in a study of T cells in Graves' hyperthyroidism and ophthalmopathy. Researchers took RNA transcripts and amplified the TCR beta CDR3 regions from them. First-round RT-PCR targeting the TCR CDR3 was performed with the HTBI primer set. TCRdb fed the multiplex PCR reads into MiXCR, producing one record per CDR3 protein. The sample holds more than 500,000 distinct CDR3 sequences; roughly 15% are singletons and the top ten take 4% to 5.5%. Sequenced sample: blood. The receptors originated from a woman in her thirties or forties with Graves' ophthalmopathy.

This clonotype was counted at least ten times. The rearrangement links TRBV7-2 to TRBJ1-2; D may be TRBD1 (5 bases). CDR1 and CDR2 (germline): SGHTA, FQGNSA. The CDR3 runs 13 residues. The V gene lost 6 bases and the J gene lost 1 base, with 9 bases spanning the gap. This CDR3 reads CASRQDSNYGYTF. CDR3 coding DNA: TGTGCCAGCAGACAAGACAGTAACTATGGCTACACCTTC.

The CDR3 spells CASSLGGDMGEQYF. CDR3 in DNA: TGTGCCAGCAGCCTGGGGGGGGATATGGGCGAGCAGTACTTC. The chain employs TRBV7-2 and TRBJ2-7, with TRBD2 matching over 7 bases. The length of the CDR3 is 14 residues. Losses at the gene ends were 5 bases for V and 6 bases for J; bases not matched to a gene: 10. The germline V gene encodes CDR1 SGHTA and CDR2 FQGNSA.

This clonotype was detected many times. This chain links TRBV11-2 with TRBJ1-5, with 9 bases fitting TRBD1. The V gene's germline CDR1 is SGHAT and CDR2 FQNNGV. V gave up 1 base and J gave up 3 bases; unmatched junction bases: 1. The CDR3 is 15 residues long. CDR3 region: CASSLGDRVNQPQHF. CDR3 DNA sequence: TGTGCCAGCAGCTTAGGGGACAGGGTCAATCAGCCCCAGCATTTT.

This clonotype was seen at least ten times. The V gene is TRBV6-2 or TRBV6-3, the J gene TRBJ2-7; no definite D call. CDR3 length equals 15 residues. Per germline, CDR1 MNHEY and CDR2 SVGEGT. The V end was cut by 7 bases, the J end by 3 bases, with 19 bases between. The CDR3, as DNA: TGTGCCAGCACCCCTGAGGAACTCCCGGGCTACGAGCAGTACTTC. Residues: CASTPEELPGYEQYF.

The rearrangement joins TRBV28 to TRBJ2-7; 12 bases match TRBD1. Germline V lookup: CDR1 MDHEN, CDR2 SYDVKM. The CDR3 has 13 residues. Trimming took 3 bases from V and 12 from J; bases not matched to a gene: 6. The CDR3 DNA is TGTGCCAGCAGTTTCCCGGGACAGGGGGCTCTGTACTTC. Translation gives CASSFPGQGALYF. Full variable domain (remainder filled in from reference TRBV28 and TRBJ2-7): DVKVTQSSRYLVKRTGEKVFLECVQDMDHENMFWYRQDPGLGLRLIYFSYDVKMKEKGDIPEGYSVSREKKERFSLILESASTNQTSMYLCASSFPGQGALYFGPGTRLTVT.

The chain employs TRBV24-1 and TRBJ2-7, with a tentative D call TRBD2 (6 bases). This CDR3 has 15 amino acids. Germline values: CDR1 KGHDR, CDR2 SFDVKD. Deletions cut 4 bases from V and 3 bases from J, with 15 bases between. The CDR3 bases are TGTGCCACCAGTGACCCCGATGGGGGGATCTACGAGCAGTACTTC. Its protein product is CATSDPDGGIYEQYF.

V gene TRBV12-3 or TRBV12-4 combines with J gene TRBJ1-2; a possible D gene is TRBD1 (5 bases). The CDR3 is 13 residues long. Between the trimmed V and J ends, which lost 6 bases and 4 bases, there was a span of 12 bases. CDR3 bases: TGTGCCAGCAGGGGGACCTCCACCTATGGCTACACCTTC. It encodes CASRGTSTYGYTF.

The chain uses TRBV6-5 and TRBJ1-2; TRBD1 matches 7 bases. The ends lost 2 bases at V and 0 bases at J; junction bases unmatched: 3. The CDR3 has 15 amino acids. Germline V gene data show CDR1 as MNHEY and CDR2 as SVGAGI. CDR3 amino acids: CASSYGQAANYGYTF. The CDR3 coding sequence is TGTGCCAGCAGTTACGGACAGGCGGCTAACTATGGCTACACCTTC.

Ten or more counts support this clonotype. The chain joins TRBV2 to TRBJ2-2; D perhaps matches TRBD2 (6 bases). Deletions cut 6 bases from V and 1 base from J, with 12 bases between. This CDR3 region has 15 residues. Germline V gene lookup returns CDR1 SNHLY and CDR2 FYNNEI. This CDR3 is CASSQAGWNTGELFF. The CDR3 bases are TGTGCCAGCAGCCAAGCGGGTTGGAACACCGGGGAGCTGTTTTTT.

This clonotype was seen a handful of times. This chain connects TRBV27 to TRBJ1-6, with 7 bases lining up with TRBD1. The V gene's germline CDR1 is MNHEY and CDR2 SMNVEV (reference sequence). This CDR3 has 17 amino acids. With 7 bases clipped from V and 3 bases from J, the junction kept 12 bases outside the gene matches. CDR3 DNA sequence: TGTGCCAGCACCTCAACAAAAACAGGGGTCTATAATTCACCCCTCCACTTT. It codes for CASTSTKTGVYNSPLHF.

This clonotype was counted only a few times. The J gene is TRBJ1-1, the V gene TRBV14; 10 bases match TRBD1. CDR1 and CDR2 from the germline V gene are SGHDN and FVKESK. Losses at the gene ends were 1 base for V and 4 bases for J; bases not matched to a gene: 9. The CDR3 runs 17 residues. This CDR3 reads CASSQGFGQGEITEAFF. The CDR3 DNA follows: TGTGCCAGCAGCCAAGGATTCGGACAGGGGGAGATCACTGAAGCTTTCTTT.

The chain combines TRBV11-2 with TRBJ1-5; 7 bases are shared with TRBD1. The germline V gene has CDR1 SGHAT and CDR2 FQNNGV. This CDR3 has 13 amino acids. Losses at the gene ends were 4 bases for V and 7 bases for J; bases not matched to a gene: 4. The CDR3, as DNA: TGTGCCAGCAGCTCCGACAGGGAACAGCCCCAGCATTTT. It specifies CASSSDREQPQHF.

This clonotype has at least ten counts. The gene calls are TRBV20-1 and TRBJ1-5; possibly TRBD1 for D (6 bases). The germline V gene encodes CDR1 DFQATT and CDR2 SNEGSKA (reference sequence). Trimming took off 6 bases at V and 4 bases at J, with 10 bases between the two ends. This CDR3 has 12 amino acids. CDR3 amino acids: CSALQGNQPQHF. The CDR3 nucleotides read TGCAGTGCGCTACAGGGTAATCAGCCCCAGCATTTT.

The table lists this clonotype with many counts. The chain couples TRBV19 to TRBJ1-1; TRBD1 is a possible D gene (6 bases). The CDR3 is 12 amino acids. The V end lost 10 bases, the J end lost 6 bases, and 15 bases lay between the germline ends. Germline V gene sequence: CDR1 LNHDA, CDR2 SQIVND (reference sequence). The CDR3 here is CAIRQAGAEAFF. As DNA, the CDR3 is TGTGCCATACGCCAGGCAGGGGCTGAAGCTTTCTTT.

The V gene is TRBV18, the J gene TRBJ1-2, with 7 positions matching TRBD1. Germline CDR1 reads KGHSH; CDR2 reads LQKENI. The CDR3 loop spans 17 amino acids. Germline trimming cut 6 bases from V and 0 bases from J; bases unmatched to any gene: 13. The CDR3 coding sequence is TGTGCCAGCTCTCGAGGACAGGACTCATCAGCTAACTATGGCTACACCTTC. It translates to CASSRGQDSSANYGYTF.